This T cell receptor beta chain originates from a study of shared clonotypes between healthy human individuals. Genomic DNA of each subset was evenly split across several immunoSEQ plates. Generated by immunoSEQ multiplex PCR, the TCRdb table keeps only in-frame clones and is missing some. The data hold more than 500,000 clones, with about 96% observed a single time. For this clone: Its antigen is unknown.

Study-wide findings and caveats: Sequencing depth was a factor that was expected to affect clonotype sharing among donors.

The sequence was obtained from a woman younger than 45 in good health. Sequenced input: naive CD4+ T cells sorted from blood. The subset here: CD45RA+ positively selected.

CDR3 in DNA: TGTGCCAGCAGTTATGAGGGGACAGGGGTGAATGGCTACACCTTC. Translating gives CASSYEGTGVNGYTF. The V call is TRBV6-5, the J call TRBJ1-2, with TRBD1 matching over 10 bases. With 3 bases clipped from V and 6 bases from J, the junction kept 7 bases outside the gene matches. The CDR3 sequence is 15 residues long. The germline V gene has CDR1 MNHEY and CDR2 SVGAGI.